The clone carrying this TCR beta chain has more than one count but fewer than ten. Its antigen remains unknown. Treatment of the sample: approximately 9-day PBMC culture with coronavirus spike peptide pools or control peptides (ViraFEST assay). The Oncomine TCR Beta short-read assay sequenced DNA from cultured CD4+ T cells. MiXCR, applied by TCRdb to the PCR reads, yields one record per CDR3 protein. Counted here are approximately 14,000 distinct CDR3 sequences, approximately 30% occurring once; the ten biggest clones make up 15% to 20%. Trimming left V 2 bases short and J 5 bases short, with 9 bases between. This CDR3 contains 13 residues. Germline-derived CDR1 and CDR2 are SGHTA and FQGTGA. This entry is derived from a study of vaccination and CD4 T cells after COVID-19.

This clonotype was sampled from a human donor with COVID-19. The sequenced material came from cultured CD4+ T cells from blood. The chain carries TRBV7-3 and TRBJ2-5; D unclear. The CDR3 reads CASSLSGRETQYF. As DNA, the CDR3 is TGTGCCAGCAGCTTATCCGGGCGGGAGACCCAGTACTTC.